The 28 T cell receptor beta chains given below trace back to one sample, sequenced in a study of blood T cell repertoires in COVID-19. The data were produced by immunoSEQ multiplex PCR, yet TCRdb's version contains in-frame clones alone and is incomplete. The table records 120,000 or so clones, 80% to 90% of them present only once. Sequencing input: peripheral blood. Every receptor here comes from a woman aged 60-75 years with acute or convalescent COVID-19.

The rearrangement joins TRBV7-9 to TRBJ2-1; D perhaps matches TRBD1 (6 bases). The CDR3 extends over 16 amino acids. V lost 1 base, J lost 0 bases, and 10 bases lay in between. The germline V gene encodes CDR1 SEHNR and CDR2 FQNEAQ (reference sequence). The CDR3 bases are TGTGCCAGCAGCTTAGGGGGGCCGAGCTCCTACAATGAGCAGTTCTTC. Translating it yields CASSLGGPSSYNEQFF.

On this clone itself: One end of the junction varies from germline; a read error may be responsible. V is TRBV19 and J is TRBJ2-2; 11 nucleotides line up with TRBD2. Germline CDR1 and CDR2: LNHDA and SQIVND (reference sequence). The CDR3 is 16 amino acids. The CDR3 nucleotides read TGTGCCAGTAGGATAGGACTAGCGGGTAACACCGGGGAGCTGTTTTTT. Translated: CASRIGLAGNTGELFF.

The rearrangement joins TRBV2 to TRBJ1-5; D ambiguous. The length of the CDR3 is 15 residues. V lost 1 base and J 0 bases, leaving 7 bases between the germline ends. In germline, CDR1 is SNHLY, CDR2 FYNNEI. CDR3 DNA: TGTGCCAGCAGTGAAGTGCAGATTAGCAATCAGCCCCAGCATTTT. Its protein product is CASSEVQISNQPQHF.

The rearrangement uses TRBV5-1 and TRBJ1-3; a weak D match, TRBD1 (6 bases). Germline CDR1 is SGHRS and CDR2 is YFSETQ. The CDR3 length is 16 residues. V gave up 4 bases and J gave up 0 bases, with 14 bases separating them. CDR3 bases: TGCGCCAGCAGCAACGGACAGCAGAGCTCTGGAAACACCATATATTTT. This codes for CASSNGQQSSGNTIYF.

V is TRBV28 and J is TRBJ2-7; no definite D call. CDR1 MDHEN and CDR2 SYDVKM come from the germline V gene. Trimming cost V 2 bases and J 9 bases, with 11 bases left between them. This CDR3 has 12 residues. The CDR3 spells CASSLKETVQYF. The DNA of the CDR3 is TGTGCCAGCAGTTTAAAAGAGACTGTGCAGTACTTC.

V is TRBV10-1 and J is TRBJ1-1; tentative D call: TRBD1 (5 bases). Germline V gene data show CDR1 as WNHNN and CDR2 as SYGVQD (reference sequence). CDR3 length: 13 amino acids. The ends were cut back, 5 bases at V and 9 bases at J, with 16 bases in the middle. CDR3 region: CASSPDTRVKAFF. CDR3 DNA: TGCGCCAGCAGTCCGGACACCCGAGTCAAAGCTTTCTTT.

The V and J genes are TRBV7-6 and TRBJ1-3, with a weak D call TRBD1 (6 bases). This CDR3 contains 19 residues. V was cut by 7 bases and J by 0 bases, with 25 bases left in between. Looked up from germline, CDR1 is SGHVS and CDR2 is FNYEAQ. CDR3 coding DNA: TGTGCCAGCACCCCCTTTGGGGCGGGGGGCCTCAGCTCTGGAAACACCATATATTTT. As protein: CASTPFGAGGLSSGNTIYF.

The V and J genes are TRBV19 and TRBJ2-3; 7 nucleotides match TRBD2. This CDR3 is built from 15 residues. Germline loops: CDR1 LNHDA, CDR2 SQIVND (reference sequence). Germline trimming cut 4 bases from V and 0 bases from J; bases unmatched to any gene: 4. CDR3 sequence (DNA): TGTGCCAGTAGTAGGGCGGGAGTTAGCACAGATACGCAGTATTTT. It codes for CASSRAGVSTDTQYF.

In this sample, this clone turned up a few times. The chain is built from TRBV27 and TRBJ2-3, with 8 bases fitting TRBD2. Germline V gives CDR1 MNHEY, CDR2 SMNVEV (reference sequence). J was trimmed by 5 bases and V by 2 bases; bases with no gene match: 12. This CDR3 is built from 17 residues. The CDR3 sequence: CASSLRLAGTGKDTQYF. Here the CDR3 DNA reads TGTGCCAGCAGTTTAAGGCTAGCGGGTACCGGAAAAGATACGCAGTATTTT.

The rearrangement uses TRBV28 and TRBJ2-3, with TRBD2 matching over 13 bases. CDR1 is MDHEN and CDR2 is SYDVKM in the germline V gene. V was pared by 6 bases and J by 3 bases, with 6 bases of the junction left unmatched. The CDR3 contains 16 residues. Here the CDR3 reads CASSGLAGVSTDTQYF. CDR3 DNA sequence: TGTGCCAGCAGCGGACTAGCGGGAGTTAGTACAGATACGCAGTATTTT.

The CDR3, as DNA: TGTGCCAGCAGTAGGACTAGCGGAAGGAGCTCCTACAATGAGCAGTTCTTC. Amino acids: CASSRTSGRSSYNEQFF. The chain has TRBV2 and TRBJ2-1; 10 bases align to TRBD2. The germline gives CDR1 SNHLY, CDR2 FYNNEI. The CDR3 is made up of 17 amino acids. The V segment lost 5 bases and the J segment 0 bases; nucleotides outside the gene matches: 7.

The V call is TRBV11-3, the J call TRBJ2-5, with TRBD1 identical over 9 bases. Germline CDR1 and CDR2: SGHNT and YENEEA. This CDR3 is built from 15 residues. V trimming: 2 bases; J trimming: 2 bases; junction bases outside the gene matches: 3. The CDR3 region is CASSLPGQGQETQYF. The CDR3 DNA reads TGTGCCAGCAGCTTACCGGGACAGGGACAAGAGACCCAGTACTTC.

The chain combines TRBV19 with TRBJ1-6, with 7 bases lining up with TRBD1. The V gene's germline CDR1 is LNHDA and CDR2 SQIVND (reference sequence). The CDR3 consists of 13 residues. The V gene end was trimmed by 4 bases and the J gene end by 8 bases; junction bases not matched to a gene: 2. CDR3: CASSTGQYSPLHF. DNA of the CDR3: TGTGCCAGTAGTACGGGACAGTATTCACCCCTCCACTTT.

The chain carries TRBV4-1 and TRBJ1-6; no clear D gene. The ends were cut back, 1 base at V and 0 bases at J, with 7 bases in the middle. CDR3 size: 16 residues. Germline-derived CDR1 and CDR2 are MGHRA and YSYEKL. In nucleotides, the CDR3 is TGCGCCAGCAGCCAAGGAGGGAGCTCCTATAATTCACCCCTCCACTTT. Its translation: CASSQGGSSYNSPLHF.

CDR3: CASSPAGGRTDTQYF. In DNA form, the CDR3 reads TGTGCCAGCAGCCCAGCGGGAGGACGCACAGATACGCAGTATTTT. The chain combines TRBV5-4 with TRBJ2-3, with TRBD2 matching over 9 bases. This CDR3 region has 15 residues. CDR1 and CDR2 (germline): SGHNT, YYREEE (reference sequence). The V and J ends lost 4 bases and 1 base, in that order; junction bases with no gene match: 4. The full variable domain, rest sourced from reference TRBV5-4 and TRBJ2-3, is ETGVTQSPTHLIKTRGQQVTLRCSSQSGHNTVSWYQQALGQGPQFIFQYYREEENGRGNFPPRFSGLQFPNYSSELNVNALELDDSALYLCASSPAGGRTDTQYFGPGTRLTVL.

The chain uses TRBV6-2 or TRBV6-3 and TRBJ2-7; 10 bases line up with TRBD2. The CDR3 spans 16 residues. Losses at the gene ends were 4 bases for V and 7 bases for J; bases not matched to a gene: 13. CDR1 is MNHEY, CDR2 SVGEGT, per germline. The CDR3 DNA is TGTGCCAGCAGTTCGGGAGTAGCGGGAGGCGTGAGGGAGCAGTACGTC. Translating gives CASSSGVAGGVREQYV.

The chain combines TRBV18 with TRBJ2-3; no clear D. Trimming took 3 bases from V and 0 from J, leaving 10 bases between them. Germline-derived CDR1 and CDR2 are KGHSH and LQKENI. The CDR3 extends over 15 amino acids. In DNA form, the CDR3 reads TGTGCCAGCTCACCGAGCGAACCTAGCACAGATACGCAGTATTTT. Protein product: CASSPSEPSTDTQYF.

The chain carries TRBV6-8 and TRBJ1-2; weak D call: TRBD1 (6 bases). The germline V gene has CDR1 MNHGY and CDR2 SAAAGT. The V gene lost 8 bases and the J gene lost 7 bases, with 11 bases spanning the gap. This CDR3 is 11 amino acids long. The CDR3 DNA reads as TGTGCCAGCGGCACAGGGATTGGCTACACCTTC. Its protein product is CASGTGIGYTF.

The CDR3 sequence is CASSWNRGLKEKLFF. CDR3 in DNA: TGTGCCAGCAGCTGGAACAGGGGGTTGAAGGAAAAACTGTTTTTT. The chain joins TRBV7-8 to TRBJ1-4; 8 bases line up with TRBD1. Germline CDR1 SGHVS, CDR2 FQNEAQ. Trimming at V came to 4 bases and at J to 8 bases, leaving 9 bases not matched to a gene. The CDR3 is 15 residues long.

V is TRBV7-9 and J is TRBJ1-3; D gene uncertain. Germline lookup yields CDR1 SEHNR and CDR2 FQNEAQ (reference sequence). The CDR3 spans 14 residues. Trimming took 1 base from V and 0 from J, leaving 4 bases between them. CDR3 nucleotides: TGTGCCAGCAGCTTAGGGAGCTCTGGAAACACCATATATTTT. Translating it yields CASSLGSSGNTIYF. Looking up the rest from reference TRBV7-9 and TRBJ1-3 gives the full variable domain: DTGVSQNPRHKITKRGQNVTFRCDPISEHNRLYWYRQTLGQGPEFLTYFQNEAQLEKSRLLSDRFSAERPKGSFSTLEIQRTEQGDSAMYLCASSLGSSGNTIYFGEGSWLTVV.

This clone occurred once. The V call is TRBV25-1, the J call TRBJ1-2; tentative D call: TRBD1 (6 bases). CDR1 and CDR2 (germline): MGHDK, SYGVNS. The CDR3 has 14 residues. Trimming pared 3 bases from V and 8 bases from J, leaving 16 bases between. The CDR3 DNA reads TGTGCCAGCAGTGATACAGGGACCCTCGGAGGCTACACCTTC. Encoded protein: CASSDTGTLGGYTF.

This clone was counted a few times. The chain employs TRBV7-6 and TRBJ1-5; no clear D. Germline V gives CDR1 SGHVS, CDR2 FNYEAQ. Trimming left V 5 bases short and J 4 bases short, with 15 bases between. The CDR3 covers 15 residues. The CDR3 sequence: CASSPAPGRNQPQHF. CDR3 DNA: TGTGCCAGCAGCCCCGCCCCGGGAAGGAATCAGCCCCAGCATTTT.

The chain has TRBV7-9 and TRBJ1-5; TRBD1 might be the D (6 bases). V was shortened by 5 bases and J by 10 bases, with 18 bases between the two germline ends. The CDR3 totals 14 residues. In germline, CDR1 is SEHNR, CDR2 FQNEAQ (reference sequence). DNA of the CDR3: TGTGCCAGCAGCCCCGGGACATGGGAACAACCCCAGCATTTT. This translates into CASSPGTWEQPQHF.

The rearrangement uses TRBV11-2 and TRBJ1-2, with D possibly being TRBD1 (6 bases). Trimming removed 3 bases at V and 7 bases at J, with 24 bases between. Germline V gives CDR1 SGHAT, CDR2 FQNNGV. CDR3 length: 17 amino acids. CDR3 in amino acids: CASSLGATGSHYSGYTF. The CDR3 region has the DNA TGTGCCAGCAGCTTGGGCGCCACAGGGTCCCACTACTCTGGCTACACCTTC.

J is TRBJ2-4 and V is TRBV13; D unresolved. This CDR3 comprises 14 residues. Germline lookup yields CDR1 PRHDT and CDR2 FYEKMQ (reference sequence). With 5 bases removed from V and 8 bases from J, the gap between germline ends came to 16 bases. In nucleotides, the CDR3 is TGTGCCAGCAGCCTACGTTTAGAGAGGCACATTCAGTACTTC. Residues: CASSLRLERHIQYF.

This clone was found a few times. This chain uses TRBV21-1 with TRBJ1-2. TRBV21-1 is labeled a pseudogene. CDR3 length: 12 residues. CDR3 amino acids: CASSNTENGYTF. CDR3 nucleotide sequence: TGTGCCAGCAGCAATACCGAGAATGGCTACACCTTC.

The chain joins TRBV7-2 to TRBJ2-7; D gene ambiguous. Germline CDR1 is SGHTA and CDR2 is FQGNSA. The CDR3 has 14 residues. The ends were cut back, 3 bases at V and 2 bases at J, with 11 bases in the middle. The DNA for the CDR3 is TGTGCCAGCAGCTTTAGTAGGCTAGCCTACGAGCAGTACGTC. Translating it yields CASSFSRLAYEQYV.

The chain carries TRBV10-3 and TRBJ1-1, with unresolved D. V was cut by 4 bases and J by 3 bases, with 9 bases left in between. Germline V gene sequence: CDR1 ENHRY, CDR2 SYGVKD. The CDR3 runs 13 residues. CDR3 coding DNA: TGTGCCATCAGTGTAGCATTTTACACTGAAGCTTTCTTT. Translation: CAISVAFYTEAFF.